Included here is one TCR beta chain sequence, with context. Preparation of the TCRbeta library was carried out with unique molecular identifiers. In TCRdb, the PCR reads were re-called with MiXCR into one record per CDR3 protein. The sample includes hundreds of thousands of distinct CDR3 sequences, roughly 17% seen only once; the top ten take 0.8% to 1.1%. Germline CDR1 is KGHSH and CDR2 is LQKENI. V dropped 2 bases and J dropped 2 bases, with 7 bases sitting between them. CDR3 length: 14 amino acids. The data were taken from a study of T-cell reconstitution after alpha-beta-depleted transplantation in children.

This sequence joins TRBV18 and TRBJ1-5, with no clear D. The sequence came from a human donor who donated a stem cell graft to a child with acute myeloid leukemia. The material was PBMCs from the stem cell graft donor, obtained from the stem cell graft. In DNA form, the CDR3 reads TGTGCCAGCTCACCAAAGGACGGCAATCAGCCCCAGCATTTT. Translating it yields CASSPKDGNQPQHF.